This T cell receptor beta chain was documented in a study of cytomegalovirus exposure and HLA in healthy donors. Study in general: Falling in the Caucasian-associated ancestry cluster were 80% to 90% of about 400 genotyped donors. Findings and limits, study-wide: Altogether, 170 or so TCR beta chains were recorded as cytomegalovirus-associated. Follow-up analysis later connected one missense variant in DCLRE1C with trimming of TCR beta V- and J-genes.

Germline values: CDR1 SQVTM, CDR2 ANQGSEA. V lost 7 bases to trimming and J lost 4 bases; unmatched junction nucleotides: 5. This CDR3 region has 13 residues. On this clone itself: Antigen unknown.

13 Jbeta primers and 60 Vbeta primers were used for the PCR. Assay: immunoSEQ multiplex PCR; the TCRdb copy retains only in-frame clones and omits some. The sample holds around 50,000 clones, 55% to 80% seen once. The chain has TRBV29-1 and TRBJ2-5; 11 bases are a match to TRBD1. This clonotype was sampled from a woman between 45 and 65 years old in good health and CMV-seropositive. Material for sequencing was PBMCs. CDR3 nucleotides: TGCAGCGCGGGACAGGGGGGAGGAGAGACCCAGTACTTC. Translation gives CSAGQGGGETQYF.